One and the same sample provided the 25 T cell receptor beta chains below, sequenced in a study of blood T cells in healthy people across ages. The second PCR ran roughly 6 to 12 cycles with a sample-barcoded 5' primer and J-beta primers. TCRdb re-analysed the 5' RACE reads in MiXCR, keeping a single row per CDR3 protein. The data contain over a million distinct CDR3 sequences, roughly 43% of them seen just once; the ten biggest clones take up about 3.8%. Sequencing was carried out using blood. All receptors derive from a woman aged 18 to 35 in good health.

The rearrangement uses TRBV6-5 and TRBJ2-7; TRBD2 agrees at 8 bases. Per the germline V gene, CDR1 is MNHEY and CDR2 is SVGAGI. V was clipped by 4 bases and J by 2 bases; unmatched bases: 7. The CDR3 has 15 amino acids. CDR3 nucleotides: TGTGCCAGCAGTTTCAGCGGGGGTTTCACCTACGAGCAGTACTTC. It is translated as CASSFSGGFTYEQYF.

The chain carries TRBV4-1 and TRBJ2-2; 11 bases fit TRBD2. Per germline, CDR1 MGHRA and CDR2 YSYEKL. V lost 1 base, J lost 5 bases, and 6 bases stayed unmatched. The CDR3 consists of 17 residues. The CDR3: CASSQVASGGTTGELFF. The CDR3 nucleotides read TGCGCCAGCAGCCAAGTGGCTAGCGGGGGGACAACCGGGGAGCTGTTTTTT.

The chain uses TRBV27 and TRBJ2-6, with 8 bases aligning to TRBD1. After removal of 5 bases from V and 0 bases from J, the junction contained 9 bases not matched to a gene. This CDR3 spans 18 amino acids. Germline-derived CDR1 and CDR2 are MNHEY and SMNVEV (reference sequence). The CDR3 sequence: CASSRTGSLFSGANVLTF. The DNA for the CDR3 is TGTGCCAGCAGTAGGACAGGGAGTTTATTCTCTGGGGCCAACGTCCTGACTTTC.

This clonotype has a handful of counts. The chain is built from TRBV5-1 and TRBJ2-1; D may be TRBD1 (6 bases). The V end was cut by 7 bases, the J end by 3 bases, with 14 bases between. CDR1 is SGHRS and CDR2 is YFSETQ in the germline V gene. This CDR3 is built from 14 residues. In DNA form, the CDR3 reads TGCGCCAGCCGGACAGAGGGGAGCTACAATGAGCAGTTCTTC. Residues: CASRTEGSYNEQFF.

The chain joins TRBV6-6 to TRBJ2-2; TRBD2 matches at 10 bases. CDR1 MNHNY and CDR2 SVGAGI come from the germline V gene (reference sequence). The CDR3 length is 15 residues. V was clipped by 5 bases and J by 5 bases; unmatched bases: 5. The CDR3 sequence is CASSSGRVFTGELFF. CDR3 in DNA: TGTGCCAGCAGTAGCGGGAGGGTATTTACCGGGGAGCTGTTTTTT.

This clonotype was seen a handful of times. The chain couples TRBV7-2 to TRBJ2-3, with 8 bases identical to TRBD2. V lost 4 bases, J lost 3 bases, and 9 bases stayed unmatched. Germline V gene sequence: CDR1 SGHTA, CDR2 FQGNSA. The length of the CDR3 is 16 residues. CDR3 sequence: CASSSIAGRGTDTQYF. The CDR3 DNA reads TGTGCCAGCAGCTCGATAGCGGGACGTGGGACAGATACGCAGTATTTT.

The chain is built from TRBV5-1 and TRBJ2-3, with D maybe TRBD2 (5 bases). The CDR3 has 15 residues. The V end was cut by 5 bases, the J end by 0 bases, with 13 bases between. Germline values: CDR1 SGHRS, CDR2 YFSETQ. The CDR3 spells CASRLDSSSTDTQYF. CDR3 sequence (DNA): TGCGCCAGCAGACTGGACTCTTCTAGCACAGATACGCAGTATTTT.

The chain employs TRBV20-1 and TRBJ2-7; D gene unclear. V lost 1 base and J lost 10, with 17 bases in between. This CDR3 comprises 13 residues. Germline V gene data show CDR1 as DFQATT and CDR2 as SNEGSKA (reference sequence). CDR3 coding DNA: TGCAGTGCTAGAGCAGGTACTGAAGAGATCCAGTACTTC. This sequence encodes CSARAGTEEIQYF.

As concerns this clonotype: At one of its ends the junction is not consistent with the germline gene, which may arise from a read error. The CDR3 reads CASSSERTGEQFF. The CDR3 nucleotides are TGTGCTAGCAGCTCGGAACGGACAGGGGAGCAGTTCTTC. The chain joins TRBV7-7 to TRBJ2-1; 8 bases agree with TRBD1. This CDR3 contains 13 residues. Looked up from germline, CDR1 is SSHAT and CDR2 is FNYEAQ (reference sequence).

This sequence joins TRBV29-1 and TRBJ2-7; D is ambiguous. The CDR3 spans 12 residues. V lost 4 bases and J 3 bases, leaving 10 bases between the germline ends. Germline assignment: CDR1 SQVTM and CDR2 ANQGSEA. CDR3 protein: CSVVDQVYEQYF. In nucleotides, the CDR3 is TGCAGCGTTGTGGACCAAGTCTACGAGCAGTACTTC.

Note on this clonotype: The junction departs from germline at one end; a sequencing error may be responsible. This chain links TRBV14 with TRBJ2-1; TRBD2 agrees at 7 bases. Germline V gene lookup returns CDR1 SGHDN and CDR2 FVKESK. The length of the CDR3 is 17 residues. CDR3 coding DNA: TGTGCCAGCGGCCACTCCTTAACTAGCGTTGGTTCCGATGAGCAGTTCTTC. It is translated as CASGHSLTSVGSDEQFF.

This chain uses TRBV20-1 with TRBJ1-2; D remains ambiguous. From germline, CDR1 is DFQATT and CDR2 SNEGSKA (reference sequence). The CDR3 runs 13 residues. V lost 3 bases and J 1 base, leaving 9 bases between the germline ends. The CDR3 protein is CSARDRVNYGYTF. CDR3 sequence (DNA): TGCAGTGCTAGGGATCGGGTTAACTATGGCTACACCTTC.

The V gene is TRBV21-1, the J gene TRBJ2-1. TRBV21-1 is assigned pseudogene status. CDR3 size: 17 residues. CDR3 sequence reads: CASSNQTAPSSYNEQFF. The CDR3 DNA reads as TGTGCCAGCAGCAACCAGACGGCTCCGTCCTCCTACAATGAGCAGTTCTTC.

The rearrangement uses TRBV5-1 and TRBJ2-6; no reliable D call. The CDR3 is 14 residues long. Looked up from germline, CDR1 is SGHRS and CDR2 is YFSETQ. The V end lost 1 base, the J end lost 2 bases, and 4 bases lay between the germline ends. The CDR3 nucleotides read TGCGCCAGCAGCTTGACCCCTGGGGCCAACGTCCTGACTTTC. This gives the protein CASSLTPGANVLTF.

CDR3: CASSLDLVMGYGYTF. For the CDR3, the DNA is TGTGCCAGCAGCTTAGATCTGGTAATGGGATATGGCTACACCTTC. V gene TRBV7-2 combines with J gene TRBJ1-2, with no clear D. V was shortened by 1 base and J by 5 bases, with 14 bases between the two germline ends. In germline, CDR1 is SGHTA, CDR2 FQGNSA. This CDR3 spans 15 amino acids.

DNA for the CDR3: TGTGCCAGCAGAATTAGCGGGGTGTACCAAGAGACCCAGTACTTC. Protein product: CASRISGVYQETQYF. The J gene is TRBJ2-5, the V gene TRBV12-3 or TRBV12-4; 8 positions match TRBD2. The trim removed 6 bases at V and 0 bases at J, leaving 6 bases unmatched. The CDR3 consists of 15 residues.

In this sample, this clonotype turned up a few times. The rearrangement joins TRBV2 to TRBJ2-5; no clear D. This CDR3 contains 13 residues. The germline V gene encodes CDR1 SNHLY and CDR2 FYNNEI. The V end lost 4 bases, the J end lost 4 bases, and 10 bases lay between the germline ends. CDR3 DNA sequence: TGTGCCAGCAGTGGTAACAGACGAGAGACCCAGTACTTC. Its translation is CASSGNRRETQYF.

The chain employs TRBV2 and TRBJ2-5, with unresolved D. Germline V gene sequence: CDR1 SNHLY, CDR2 FYNNEI. The CDR3 is 14 residues long. V lost 5 bases and J lost 3, with 13 bases in between. The CDR3 here is CASSQRTVKETQYF. As DNA, the CDR3 is TGTGCCAGCAGTCAAAGGACGGTTAAAGAGACCCAGTACTTC.

The gene calls are TRBV28 and TRBJ2-3; no clear D gene. The CDR3 has 12 amino acids. The V gene lost 6 bases and the J gene lost 11 bases, with 15 bases spanning the gap. Germline V CDR1 and CDR2: MDHEN, SYDVKM. The CDR3 sequence: CASSPDSRRQYF. Here the CDR3 DNA reads TGTGCCAGCAGCCCTGACTCGCGCCGGCAGTATTTT.

The chain employs TRBV5-1 and TRBJ1-6; D perhaps matches TRBD1 (6 bases). CDR1 SGHRS and CDR2 YFSETQ come from the germline V gene. Trimming removed 4 bases at V and 9 bases at J, with 14 bases between. The CDR3 is 14 residues long. The CDR3 DNA follows: TGCGCCAGCAGCGTCGGGGGCGCCGGTTCACCCCTCCACTTT. Its translation is CASSVGGAGSPLHF.

Of note for this clonotype: The junction departs from germline at one end; a sequencing error may be responsible. V gene TRBV5-4 combines with J gene TRBJ2-3; no clear D. This CDR3 contains 15 residues. Germline V gene data show CDR1 as SGHNT and CDR2 as YYREEE (reference sequence). This chain's CDR3 is CTSSLLALSTDTQYF. The CDR3 region has the DNA TGTACCAGCAGCTTGTTGGCTCTTAGCACAGATACGCAGTATTTT.

The chain couples TRBV3-1 to TRBJ2-1, with a tentative D call TRBD1 (6 bases). This CDR3 spans 15 amino acids. The germline V gene has CDR1 LGHDT and CDR2 YNNKEL (reference sequence). The ends were cut back, 1 base at V and 12 bases at J, with 19 bases in the middle. The CDR3 here is CASSQGHLKGVGQFF. The CDR3 DNA reads TGTGCCAGCAGCCAAGGACATTTAAAGGGGGTAGGGCAGTTCTTC.

The chain combines TRBV12-3 or TRBV12-4 with TRBJ1-5; D not certain. V was shortened by 4 bases and J by 3 bases, with 7 bases between the two germline ends. This CDR3 contains 13 residues. DNA for the CDR3: TGTGCCAGCAGTTCCCTCTACAATCAGCCCCAGCATTTT. Translated, it gives CASSSLYNQPQHF.

The J gene is TRBJ1-1, the V gene TRBV12-3 or TRBV12-4; tentatively, D is TRBD1 (5 bases). The germline V and J ends were trimmed by 6 bases and 3 bases, with 17 bases remaining between them. The CDR3 loop spans 15 amino acids. CDR3 in amino acids: CASRAGLQRDTEAFF. The CDR3 bases are TGTGCCAGCAGAGCGGGACTCCAGAGGGACACTGAAGCTTTCTTT.

V gene TRBV4-3 combines with J gene TRBJ2-5; weak D call: TRBD2 (5 bases). The CDR3 totals 16 residues. Per germline, CDR1 LGHNA and CDR2 YSLEER. Between the trimmed V and J ends, which lost 0 bases and 11 bases, there was a span of 22 bases. The CDR3 sequence is CASSQDLPRRPYEQYF. The CDR3 region has the DNA TGCGCCAGCAGCCAAGATTTGCCCCGGAGGCCATATGAGCAGTACTTC.